This T cell receptor (beta chain) was identified during a study of blood T cell repertoires in COVID-19. Background on the study: Italy, Spain and the United States were the sources of the convalescent and acute COVID-19 samples. Sources were T cells, B-cell-depleted T cells, or PBMCs; the material itself was cDNA or gDNA.

The CDR3 sequence is 16 residues long. V shed 2 bases and J 6 bases; nucleotides not matched to a gene: 11. Per the germline V gene, CDR1 is SGHAT and CDR2 is FQNNGV. Study processing details: The assay estimated nucleated cells by amplifying reference gene primers. Here immunoSEQ multiplex PCR was the method, and the copy in TCRdb shows in-frame clones only, minus some. V, J and clone size were drawn from that table, and D and trimming were deduced from the DNA. The sample carries about 490,000 clones, approximately 83% recorded once. J is TRBJ1-1 and V is TRBV11-2, with 8 bases lining up with TRBD1. Sequencing input: peripheral blood. This TCR was sampled from a human donor in a cohort sampled during active COVID-19. The CDR3 loop reads CASSLRDRPGIAEAFF. CDR3 DNA sequence: TGTGCCAGCAGCTTACGGGACAGGCCGGGTATAGCTGAAGCTTTCTTT. Full variable domain (missing parts from reference TRBV11-2 and TRBJ1-1): EAGVAQSPRYKIIEKRQSVAFWCNPISGHATLYWYQQILGQGPKLLIQFQNNGVVDDSQLPKDRFSAERLKGVDSTLKIQPAKLEDSAVYLCASSLRDRPGIAEAFFGQGTRLTVV.